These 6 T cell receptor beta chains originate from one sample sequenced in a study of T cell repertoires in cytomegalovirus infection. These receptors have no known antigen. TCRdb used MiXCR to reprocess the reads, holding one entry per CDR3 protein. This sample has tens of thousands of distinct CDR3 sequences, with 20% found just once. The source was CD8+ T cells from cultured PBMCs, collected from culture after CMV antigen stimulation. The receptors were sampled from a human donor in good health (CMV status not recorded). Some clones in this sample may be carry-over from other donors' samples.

The CDR3 spells CASSNARGDQPQHF. For the CDR3, the DNA is TGTGCCAGCAGCAACGCGAGGGGAGATCAGCCCCAGCATTTT. This chain joins TRBV7-2 and TRBJ1-5, with a possible D match to TRBD1 (5 bases). Trimming removed 5 bases from V and 5 bases from J, with 13 bases in between. This CDR3 comprises 14 residues. CDR1 and CDR2 from the germline V gene are SGHTA and FQGNSA.

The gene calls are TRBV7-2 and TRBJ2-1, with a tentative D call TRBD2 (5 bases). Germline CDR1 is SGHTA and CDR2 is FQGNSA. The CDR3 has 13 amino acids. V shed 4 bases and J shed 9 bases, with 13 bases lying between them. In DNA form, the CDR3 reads TGTGCCAGCAGCTGGACTGCAGAGGTTGAGCAGTTCTTC. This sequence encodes CASSWTAEVEQFF.

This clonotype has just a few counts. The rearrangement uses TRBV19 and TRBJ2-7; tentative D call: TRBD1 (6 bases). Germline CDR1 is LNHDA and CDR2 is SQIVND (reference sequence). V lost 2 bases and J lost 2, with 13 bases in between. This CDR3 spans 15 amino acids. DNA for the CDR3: TGTGCCAGTAGTATAAGGCCAGGGGAAACCTACGAGCAGTACTTC. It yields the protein CASSIRPGETYEQYF.

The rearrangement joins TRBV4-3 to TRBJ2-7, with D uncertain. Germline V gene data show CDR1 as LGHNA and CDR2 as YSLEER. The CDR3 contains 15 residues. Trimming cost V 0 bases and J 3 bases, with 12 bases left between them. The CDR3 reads CASSQDWAGDYEQYF. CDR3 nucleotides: TGCGCCAGCAGCCAAGACTGGGCAGGTGACTACGAGCAGTACTTC.

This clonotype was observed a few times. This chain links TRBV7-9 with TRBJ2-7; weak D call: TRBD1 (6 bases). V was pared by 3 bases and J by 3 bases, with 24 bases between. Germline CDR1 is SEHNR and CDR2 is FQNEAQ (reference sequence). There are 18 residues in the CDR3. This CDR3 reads CASSLGRTDRRVFYEQYF. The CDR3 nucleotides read TGTGCCAGCAGCTTGGGAAGAACCGACAGGAGAGTGTTCTACGAGCAGTACTTC.

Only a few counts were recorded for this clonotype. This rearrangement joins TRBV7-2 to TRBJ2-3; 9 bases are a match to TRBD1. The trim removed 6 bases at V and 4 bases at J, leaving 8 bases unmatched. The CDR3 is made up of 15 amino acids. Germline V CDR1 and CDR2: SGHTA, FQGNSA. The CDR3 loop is CASSINRGPADTQYF. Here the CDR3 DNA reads TGTGCCAGCAGTATCAACAGGGGGCCCGCAGATACGCAGTATTTT. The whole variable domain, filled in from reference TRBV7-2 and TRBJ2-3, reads GAGVSQSPSNKVTEKGKDVELRCDPISGHTALYWYRQSLGQGLEFLIYFQGNSAPDKSGLPSDRFSAERTGGSVSTLTIQRTQQEDSAVYLCASSINRGPADTQYFGPGTRLTVL.